The present TCR beta chain was sequenced within a study of shared clonotypes between healthy human individuals. Trimming cost V 1 base and J 5 bases, with 8 bases left between them. From germline, CDR1 is MGHRA and CDR2 YSYEKL. This CDR3 spans 13 amino acids. Study conclusions and caveats: The authors sampled blood alone, and tissue repertoires likely differ. The study drew on few donors, limiting represented genetic and exposure-history diversity. Sequencing depth was expected to affect clonotype sharing among donors.

Deep level was the assay's run setting. Assay used: immunoSEQ multiplex PCR; TCRdb lists only in-frame clones, some missing. The data contain about 590,000 clones, nearly 97% of them singletons. Comments on this clone: As yet, its antigen is unknown.

Cells designated naive CD8 were CD45RO-negative and were positively selected for CCR7, with terminally differentiated effector memory CD45RA+ cells excluded. The J gene is TRBJ1-1, the V gene TRBV4-1, with D perhaps TRBD1 (6 bases). Sequenced sample: naive CD8+ T cells sorted from blood. The receptor's source is a woman in her twenties or thirties in good health. CDR3 protein: CASSQGGTTEAFF. The CDR3 nucleotides read TGCGCCAGCAGCCAAGGGGGGACAACTGAAGCTTTCTTT.